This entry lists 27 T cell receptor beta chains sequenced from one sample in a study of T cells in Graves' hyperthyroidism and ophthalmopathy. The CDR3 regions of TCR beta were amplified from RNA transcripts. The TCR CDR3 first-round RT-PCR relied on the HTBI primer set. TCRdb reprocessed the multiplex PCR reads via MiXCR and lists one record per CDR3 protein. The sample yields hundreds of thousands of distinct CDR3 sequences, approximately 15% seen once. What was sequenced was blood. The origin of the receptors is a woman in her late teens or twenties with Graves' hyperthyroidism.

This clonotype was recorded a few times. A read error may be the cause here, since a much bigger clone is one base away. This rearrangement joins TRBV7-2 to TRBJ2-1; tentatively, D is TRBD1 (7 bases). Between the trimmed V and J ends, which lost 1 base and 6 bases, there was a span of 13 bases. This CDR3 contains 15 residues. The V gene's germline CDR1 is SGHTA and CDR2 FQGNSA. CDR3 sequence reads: CASSLEGTAGNEQFF. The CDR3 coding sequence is TGTGCCAGCAGCTTAGAAGGGACAGCGGGCAATGAGCAGTTCTTC. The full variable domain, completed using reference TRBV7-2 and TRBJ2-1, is GAGVSQSPSNKVTEKGKDVELRCDPISGHTALYWYRQSLGQGLEFLIYFQGNSAPDKSGLPSDRFSAERTGGSVSTLTIQRTQQEDSAVYLCASSLEGTAGNEQFFGPGTRLTVL.

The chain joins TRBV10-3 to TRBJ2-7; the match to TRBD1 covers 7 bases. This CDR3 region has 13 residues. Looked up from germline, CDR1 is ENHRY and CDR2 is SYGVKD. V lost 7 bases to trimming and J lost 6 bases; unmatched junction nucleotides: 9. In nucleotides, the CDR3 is TGTGCCATCACAGGAACAGGGGTGGGCGAGCAGTACTTC. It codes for CAITGTGVGEQYF.

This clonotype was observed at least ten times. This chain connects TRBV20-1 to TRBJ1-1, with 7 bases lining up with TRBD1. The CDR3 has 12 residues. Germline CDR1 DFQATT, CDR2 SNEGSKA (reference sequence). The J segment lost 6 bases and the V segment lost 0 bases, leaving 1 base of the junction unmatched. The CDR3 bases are TGCAGTGCTAGAGATACAGGGGCTGAAGCTTTCTTT. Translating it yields CSARDTGAEAFF.

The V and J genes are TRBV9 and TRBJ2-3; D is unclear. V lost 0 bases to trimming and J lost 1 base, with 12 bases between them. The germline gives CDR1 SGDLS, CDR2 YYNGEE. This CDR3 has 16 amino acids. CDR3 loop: CASSVVGRTRTDTQYF. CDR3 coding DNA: TGTGCCAGCAGCGTAGTCGGGCGGACCCGCACAGATACGCAGTATTTT.

CDR3 sequence: CASSIPGGGTDTQYF. CDR3 DNA: TGTGCCAGTAGTATCCCGGGAGGAGGAACAGATACGCAGTATTTT. This chain links TRBV19 with TRBJ2-3; 7 bases align to TRBD2. Germline CDR1 is LNHDA and CDR2 is SQIVND (reference sequence). The CDR3 runs 15 residues. V gave up 3 bases and J gave up 3 bases; unmatched junction bases: 6.

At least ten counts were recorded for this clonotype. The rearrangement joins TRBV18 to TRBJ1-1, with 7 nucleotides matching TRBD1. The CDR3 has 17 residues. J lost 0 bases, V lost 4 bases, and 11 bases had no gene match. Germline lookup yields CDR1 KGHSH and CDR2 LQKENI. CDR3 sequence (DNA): TGTGCCAGCTCACACGAAGAATGGGACAGATTGAACACTGAAGCTTTCTTT. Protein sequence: CASSHEEWDRLNTEAFF.

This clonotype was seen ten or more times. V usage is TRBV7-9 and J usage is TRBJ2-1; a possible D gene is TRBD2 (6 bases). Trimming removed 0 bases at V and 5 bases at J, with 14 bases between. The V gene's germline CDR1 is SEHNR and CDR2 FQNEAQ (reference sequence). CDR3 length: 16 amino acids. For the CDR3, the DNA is TGTGCCAGCAGCTTAGCGTCGGGAGAGAGACACAATGAGCAGTTCTTC. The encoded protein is CASSLASGERHNEQFF.

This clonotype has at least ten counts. DNA for the CDR3: TGTGCCAGCAGCTTAGGTACAGGGGCCGGGAGGAACACTGAAGCTTTCTTT. Amino acids: CASSLGTGAGRNTEAFF. The gene calls are TRBV11-2 and TRBJ1-1, with 7 nucleotides matching TRBD1. Germline values: CDR1 SGHAT, CDR2 FQNNGV. The CDR3 is 17 residues long. With 1 base clipped from V and 1 base from J, the junction kept 9 bases outside the gene matches.

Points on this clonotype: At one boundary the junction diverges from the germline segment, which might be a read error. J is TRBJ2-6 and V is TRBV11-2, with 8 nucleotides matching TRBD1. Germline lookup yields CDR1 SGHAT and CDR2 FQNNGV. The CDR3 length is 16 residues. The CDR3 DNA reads TGTGCCGGCAGTCTACAGGGGGTGGCTGGGGCCAACGTCCTGACTTTC. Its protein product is CAGSLQGVAGANVLTF.

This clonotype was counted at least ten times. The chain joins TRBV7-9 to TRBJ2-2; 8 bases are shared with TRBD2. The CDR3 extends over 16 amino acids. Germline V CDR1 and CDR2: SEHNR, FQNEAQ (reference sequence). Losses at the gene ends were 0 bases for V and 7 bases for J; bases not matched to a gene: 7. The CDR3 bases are TGTGCCAGCAGCTTAGCCGGGAGGGCCTTTATCGGGGAGCTGTTTTTT. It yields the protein CASSLAGRAFIGELFF.

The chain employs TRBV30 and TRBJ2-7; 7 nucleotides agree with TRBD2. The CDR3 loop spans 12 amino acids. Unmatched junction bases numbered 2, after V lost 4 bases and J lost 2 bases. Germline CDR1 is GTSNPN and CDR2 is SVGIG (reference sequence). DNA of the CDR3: TGTGCCTGGACTAGCGGTCCCTACGAGCAGTACTTC. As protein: CAWTSGPYEQYF.

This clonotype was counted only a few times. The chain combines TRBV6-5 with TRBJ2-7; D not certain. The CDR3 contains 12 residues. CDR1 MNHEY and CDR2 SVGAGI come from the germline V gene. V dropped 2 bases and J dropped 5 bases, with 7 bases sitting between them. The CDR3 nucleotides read TGTGCCAGCAGTTACCCCGAGGACGAGCAGTACTTC. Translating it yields CASSYPEDEQYF.

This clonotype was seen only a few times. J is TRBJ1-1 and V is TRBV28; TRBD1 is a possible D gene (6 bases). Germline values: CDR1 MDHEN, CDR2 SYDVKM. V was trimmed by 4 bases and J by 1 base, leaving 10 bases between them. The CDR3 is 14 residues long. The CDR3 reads CASSYGTPNTEAFF. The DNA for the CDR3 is TGTGCCAGCAGTTATGGGACACCGAACACTGAAGCTTTCTTT.

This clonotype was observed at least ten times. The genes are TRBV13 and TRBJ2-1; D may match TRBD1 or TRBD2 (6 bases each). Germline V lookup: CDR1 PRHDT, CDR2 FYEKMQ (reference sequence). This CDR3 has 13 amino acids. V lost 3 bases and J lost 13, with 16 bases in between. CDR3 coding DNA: TGTGCCAGCAGCTTGACAGGAGGGTCGATACAGTTCTTC. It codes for CASSLTGGSIQFF.

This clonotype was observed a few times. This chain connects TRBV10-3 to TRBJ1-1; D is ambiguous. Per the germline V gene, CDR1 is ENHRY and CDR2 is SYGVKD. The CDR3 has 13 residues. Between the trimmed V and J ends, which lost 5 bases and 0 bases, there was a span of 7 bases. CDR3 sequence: CAISLAMNTEAFF. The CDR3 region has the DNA TGTGCCATCAGTCTCGCTATGAACACTGAAGCTTTCTTT.

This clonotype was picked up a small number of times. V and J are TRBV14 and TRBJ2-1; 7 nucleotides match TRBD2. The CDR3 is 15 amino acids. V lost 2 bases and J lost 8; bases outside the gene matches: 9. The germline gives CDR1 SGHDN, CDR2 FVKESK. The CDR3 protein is CASSQLGGSSDEQFF. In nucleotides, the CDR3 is TGTGCCAGCAGCCAACTGGGCGGGAGTTCCGATGAGCAGTTCTTC.

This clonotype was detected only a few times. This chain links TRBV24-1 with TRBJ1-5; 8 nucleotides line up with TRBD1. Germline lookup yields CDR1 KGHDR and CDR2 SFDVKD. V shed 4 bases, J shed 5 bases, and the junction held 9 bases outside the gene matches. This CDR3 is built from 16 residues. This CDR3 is CATSDNQGARDQPQHF. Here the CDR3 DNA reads TGTGCCACCAGTGACAACCAGGGGGCGCGGGATCAGCCCCAGCATTTT.

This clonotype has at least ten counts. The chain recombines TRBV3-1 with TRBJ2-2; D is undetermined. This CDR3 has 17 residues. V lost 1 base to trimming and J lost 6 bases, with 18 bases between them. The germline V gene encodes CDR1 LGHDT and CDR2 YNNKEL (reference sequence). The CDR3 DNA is TGTGCCAGCAGCCAAGTTGGAGCCTACTCTAGTCCCGGGGAGCTGTTTTTT. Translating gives CASSQVGAYSSPGELFF.

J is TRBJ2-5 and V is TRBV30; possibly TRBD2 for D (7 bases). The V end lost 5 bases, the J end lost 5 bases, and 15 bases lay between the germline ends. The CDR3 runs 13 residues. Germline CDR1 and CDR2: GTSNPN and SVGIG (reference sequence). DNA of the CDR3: TGTGCCTGGGGGACGGGGGGCGCGGAGACCCAGTACTTC. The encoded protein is CAWGTGGAETQYF.

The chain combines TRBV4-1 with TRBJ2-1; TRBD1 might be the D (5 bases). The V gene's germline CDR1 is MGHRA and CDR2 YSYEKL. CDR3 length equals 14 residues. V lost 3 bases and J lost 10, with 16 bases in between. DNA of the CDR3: TGCGCCAGCAGCCATTTCGAAGGGGTAAACGAGCAGTTCTTC. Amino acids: CASSHFEGVNEQFF.

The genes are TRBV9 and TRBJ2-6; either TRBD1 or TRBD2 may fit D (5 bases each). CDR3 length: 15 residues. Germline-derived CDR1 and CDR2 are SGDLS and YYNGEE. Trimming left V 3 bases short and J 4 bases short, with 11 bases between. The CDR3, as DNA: TGTGCCAGCAGCGCCGGGGACGTCGGGGCCAACGTCCTGACTTTC. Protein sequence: CASSAGDVGANVLTF.

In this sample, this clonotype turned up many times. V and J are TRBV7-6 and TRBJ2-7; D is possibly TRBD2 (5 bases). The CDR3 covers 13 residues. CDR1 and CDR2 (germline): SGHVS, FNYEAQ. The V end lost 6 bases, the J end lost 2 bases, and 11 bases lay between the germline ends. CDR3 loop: CASSSLATYEQYF. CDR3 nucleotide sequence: TGTGCCAGCAGTTCTCTAGCCACCTACGAGCAGTACTTC. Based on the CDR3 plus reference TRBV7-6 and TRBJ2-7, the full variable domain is GAGVSQSPRYKVTKRGQDVALRCDPISGHVSLYWYRQALGQGPEFLTYFNYEAQQDKSGLPNDRFSAERPEGSISTLTIQRTEQRDSAMYRCASSSLATYEQYFGPGTRLTVT.

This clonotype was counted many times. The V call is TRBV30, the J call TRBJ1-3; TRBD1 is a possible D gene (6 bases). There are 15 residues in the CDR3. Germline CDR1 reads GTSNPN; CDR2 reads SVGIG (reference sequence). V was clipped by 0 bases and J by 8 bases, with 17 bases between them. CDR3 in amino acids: CAWSVLTGQGDTIYF. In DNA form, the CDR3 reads TGTGCCTGGAGTGTACTAACAGGGCAAGGAGACACCATATATTTT. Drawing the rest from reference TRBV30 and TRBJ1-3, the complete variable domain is SQTIHQWPATLVQPVGSPLSLECTVEGTSNPNLYWYRQAAGRGLQLLFYSVGIGQISSEVPQNLSASRPQDRQFILSSKKLLLSDSGFYLCAWSVLTGQGDTIYFGEGSWLTVV.

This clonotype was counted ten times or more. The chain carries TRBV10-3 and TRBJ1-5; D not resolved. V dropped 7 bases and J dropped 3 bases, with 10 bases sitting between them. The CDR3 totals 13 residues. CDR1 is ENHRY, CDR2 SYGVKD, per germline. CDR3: CAITANNNQPQHF. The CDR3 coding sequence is TGTGCCATCACCGCCAACAACAATCAGCCCCAGCATTTT.

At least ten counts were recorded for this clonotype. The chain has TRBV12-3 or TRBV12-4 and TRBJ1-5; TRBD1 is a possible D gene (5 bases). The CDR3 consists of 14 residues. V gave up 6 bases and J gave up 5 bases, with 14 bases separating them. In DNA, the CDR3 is TGTGCCAGCAGAAACGACAGCCCGTATCAGCCCCAGCATTTT. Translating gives CASRNDSPYQPQHF.

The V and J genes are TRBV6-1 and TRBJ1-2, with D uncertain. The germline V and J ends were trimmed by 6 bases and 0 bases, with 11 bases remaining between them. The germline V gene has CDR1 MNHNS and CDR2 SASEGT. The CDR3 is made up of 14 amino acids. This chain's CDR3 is CASRPETANYGYTF. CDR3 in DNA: TGTGCCAGCAGACCAGAAACGGCTAACTATGGCTACACCTTC.

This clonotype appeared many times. DNA of the CDR3: TGTGCCAGCAGCCCAGCGGGAGCGCCCGGCGAGCAGTACTTC. It codes for CASSPAGAPGEQYF. The gene calls are TRBV3-1 and TRBJ2-7; 8 bases agree with TRBD2. J gave up 6 bases and V 4 bases, and 8 bases lay outside the gene matches. Germline values: CDR1 LGHDT, CDR2 YNNKEL (reference sequence). The CDR3 sequence is 14 residues long.